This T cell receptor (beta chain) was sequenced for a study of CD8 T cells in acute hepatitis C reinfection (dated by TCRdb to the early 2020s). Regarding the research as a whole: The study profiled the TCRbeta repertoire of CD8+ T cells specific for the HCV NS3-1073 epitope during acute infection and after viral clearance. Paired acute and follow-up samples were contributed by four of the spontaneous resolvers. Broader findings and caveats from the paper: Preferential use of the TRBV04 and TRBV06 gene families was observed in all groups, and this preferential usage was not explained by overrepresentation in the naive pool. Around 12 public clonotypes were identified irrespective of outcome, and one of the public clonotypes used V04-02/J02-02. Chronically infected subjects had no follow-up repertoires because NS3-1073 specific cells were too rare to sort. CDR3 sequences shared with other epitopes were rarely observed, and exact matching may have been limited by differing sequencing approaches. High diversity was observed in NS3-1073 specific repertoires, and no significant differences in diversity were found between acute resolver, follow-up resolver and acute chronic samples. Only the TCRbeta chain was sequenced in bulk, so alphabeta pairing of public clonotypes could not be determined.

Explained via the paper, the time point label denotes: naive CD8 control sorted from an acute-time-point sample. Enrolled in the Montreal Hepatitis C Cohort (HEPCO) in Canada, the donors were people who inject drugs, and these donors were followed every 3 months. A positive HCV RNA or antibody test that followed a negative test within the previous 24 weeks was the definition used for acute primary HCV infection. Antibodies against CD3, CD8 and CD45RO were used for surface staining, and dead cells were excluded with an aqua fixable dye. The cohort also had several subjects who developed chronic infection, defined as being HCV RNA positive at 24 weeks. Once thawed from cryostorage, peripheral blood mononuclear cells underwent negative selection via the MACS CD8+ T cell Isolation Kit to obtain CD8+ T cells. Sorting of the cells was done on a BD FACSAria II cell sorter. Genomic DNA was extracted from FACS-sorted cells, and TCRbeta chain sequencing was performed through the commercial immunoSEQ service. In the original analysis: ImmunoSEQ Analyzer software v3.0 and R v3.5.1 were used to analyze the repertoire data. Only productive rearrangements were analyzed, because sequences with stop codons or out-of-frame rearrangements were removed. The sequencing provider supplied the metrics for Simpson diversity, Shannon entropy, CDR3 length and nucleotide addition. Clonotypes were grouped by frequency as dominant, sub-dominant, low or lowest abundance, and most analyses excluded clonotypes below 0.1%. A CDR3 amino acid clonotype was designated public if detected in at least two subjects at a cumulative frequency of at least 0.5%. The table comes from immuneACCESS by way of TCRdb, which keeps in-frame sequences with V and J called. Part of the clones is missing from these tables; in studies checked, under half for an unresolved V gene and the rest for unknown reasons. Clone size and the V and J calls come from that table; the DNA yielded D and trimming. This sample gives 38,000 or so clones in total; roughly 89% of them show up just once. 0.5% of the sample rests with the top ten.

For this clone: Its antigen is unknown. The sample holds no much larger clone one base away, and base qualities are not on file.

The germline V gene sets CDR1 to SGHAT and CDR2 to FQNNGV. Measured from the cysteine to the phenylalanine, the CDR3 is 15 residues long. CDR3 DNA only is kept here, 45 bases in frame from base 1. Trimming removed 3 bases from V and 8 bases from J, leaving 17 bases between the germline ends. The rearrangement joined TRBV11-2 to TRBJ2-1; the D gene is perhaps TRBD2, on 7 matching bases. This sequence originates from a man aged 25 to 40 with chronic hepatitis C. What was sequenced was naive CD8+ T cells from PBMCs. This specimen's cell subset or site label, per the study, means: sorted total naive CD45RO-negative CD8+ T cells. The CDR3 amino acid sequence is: CASSLRGGRSDEQFF. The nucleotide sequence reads TGTGCCAGCAGCTTGAGGGGGGGCCGGTCGGATGAGCAGTTCTTC.